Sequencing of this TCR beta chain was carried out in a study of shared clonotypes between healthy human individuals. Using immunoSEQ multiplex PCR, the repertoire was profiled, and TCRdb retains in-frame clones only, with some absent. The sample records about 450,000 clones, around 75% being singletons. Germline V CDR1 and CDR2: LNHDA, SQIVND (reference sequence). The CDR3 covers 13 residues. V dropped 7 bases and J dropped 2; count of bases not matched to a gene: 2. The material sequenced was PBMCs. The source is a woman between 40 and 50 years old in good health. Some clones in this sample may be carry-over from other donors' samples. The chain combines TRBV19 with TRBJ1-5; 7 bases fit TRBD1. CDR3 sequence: CASKDRGNQPQHF. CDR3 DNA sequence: TGTGCCAGTAAAGACAGGGGCAATCAGCCCCAGCATTTT.